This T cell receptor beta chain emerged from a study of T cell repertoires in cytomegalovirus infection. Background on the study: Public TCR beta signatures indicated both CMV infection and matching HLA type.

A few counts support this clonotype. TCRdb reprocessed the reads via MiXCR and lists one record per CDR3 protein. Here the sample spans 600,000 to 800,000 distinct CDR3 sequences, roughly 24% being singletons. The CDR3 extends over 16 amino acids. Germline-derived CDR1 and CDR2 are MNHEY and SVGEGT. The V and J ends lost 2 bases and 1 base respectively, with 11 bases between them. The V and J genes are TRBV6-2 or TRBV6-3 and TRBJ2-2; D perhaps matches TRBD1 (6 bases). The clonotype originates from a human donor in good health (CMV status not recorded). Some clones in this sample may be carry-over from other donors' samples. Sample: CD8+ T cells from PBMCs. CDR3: CASSYPDSLNTGELFF. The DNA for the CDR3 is TGTGCCAGCAGTTACCCGGACAGTTTGAACACCGGGGAGCTGTTTTTT.